The next 29 T cell receptor beta chains were all read from a single sample in a study of blood T cell repertoires in COVID-19 (TCRdb year 2020). Receptors were amplified or captured by the immunoSEQ multiplex PCR assay. Not all clones reach the TCRdb copy of this immuneACCESS table, which keeps in-frame sequences only. Checked studies attribute under half of the gap to unresolved V genes and leave the rest unexplained. The sample table records 30,000 to 45,000 clones; 85% to 90% of these occur just once. The ten largest clones capture about 12% of the sample. The sample comprised peripheral blood. The receptors were sampled from an older man with acute or convalescent COVID-19.

This chain connects TRBV7-3 to TRBJ1-1; possible D gene TRBD1, 6 bases. Germline V gives CDR1 SGHTA, CDR2 FQGTGA. The V end lost 5 bases, the J end lost 11 bases, and 18 bases lay between the germline ends. The CDR3 loop spans 13 amino acids. The CDR3 here is CASSMITGSGAFF. In nucleotides, the CDR3 is TGTGCCAGCAGCATGATTACAGGGTCGGGGGCTTTCTTT.

The chain joins TRBV5-1 to TRBJ2-1, with 7 bases matching TRBD2. CDR3 length equals 14 residues. Per the germline V gene, CDR1 is SGHRS and CDR2 is YFSETQ. V lost 4 bases, J lost 5 bases, and 6 bases stayed unmatched. The DNA for the CDR3 is TGCGCCAGCAGCACGGGACTACGCGACAATGAGCAGTTCTTC. It yields the protein CASSTGLRDNEQFF.

The chain uses TRBV7-2 and TRBJ2-1; 10 bases line up with TRBD2. CDR3 length equals 14 residues. The germline V gene encodes CDR1 SGHTA and CDR2 FQGNSA. V lost 5 bases, J lost 15 bases, and 13 bases stayed unmatched. The CDR3 protein is CASSEGLAGDAPFF. As DNA, the CDR3 is TGTGCCAGCAGCGAGGGGCTAGCGGGAGACGCTCCGTTCTTC.

This clone was seen only once. The rearrangement uses TRBV5-1 and TRBJ2-3; 12 positions match TRBD2. Germline lookup yields CDR1 SGHRS and CDR2 YFSETQ. CDR3 length equals 16 residues. V lost 0 bases, J lost 3 bases, and 2 bases stayed unmatched. The CDR3: CASSLGTSGTTDTQYF. In DNA, the CDR3 is TGCGCCAGCAGCTTGGGGACTAGCGGGACGACAGATACGCAGTATTTT. The whole variable domain, filled in from reference TRBV5-1 and TRBJ2-3, reads KAGVTQTPRYLIKTRGQQVTLSCSPISGHRSVSWYQQTPGQGLQFLFEYFSETQRNKGNFPGRFSGRQFSNSRSEMNVSTLELGDSALYLCASSLGTSGTTDTQYFGPGTRLTVL.

The chain joins TRBV28 to TRBJ2-7; 13 bases map to TRBD2. Germline CDR1 reads MDHEN; CDR2 reads SYDVKM. CDR3 length equals 15 residues. Trimming took 6 bases from V and 4 from J; bases not matched to a gene: 6. CDR3 sequence: CASRSLAGGPYEQYF. CDR3 nucleotide sequence: TGTGCCAGCAGATCACTAGCGGGAGGGCCGTACGAGCAGTACTTC.

The chain combines TRBV12-5 with TRBJ2-3; 10 bases align to TRBD2. This CDR3 spans 16 amino acids. Trimming took 6 bases from V and 5 from J; bases not matched to a gene: 11. Germline values: CDR1 LGHNT, CDR2 FRNRAP. In nucleotides, the CDR3 is TGTGCTAGTGGGGACCTACGACTAGCGGGTGGAGATACGCAGTATTTT. Protein: CASGDLRLAGGDTQYF.

J is TRBJ2-5 and V is TRBV24-1, with a possible D match to TRBD2 (7 bases). The CDR3 is made up of 14 amino acids. From germline, CDR1 is KGHDR and CDR2 SFDVKD. Trimming took off 7 bases at V and 4 bases at J, with 15 bases between the two ends. For the CDR3, the DNA is TGTGCCACCAGGGGGAGGGGGGTCGGAGAGACCCAGTACTTC. Protein sequence: CATRGRGVGETQYF.

The chain couples TRBV6-5 to TRBJ2-3, with a possible D match to TRBD1 (5 bases). This CDR3 has 13 amino acids. Trimming cost V 4 bases and J 5 bases, with 10 bases left between them. Germline V gene lookup returns CDR1 MNHEY and CDR2 SVGAGI. The DNA for the CDR3 is TGTGCCAGCAGTTTTAACAGGCTAGATACGCAGTATTTT. Its protein is CASSFNRLDTQYF.

The chain joins TRBV20-1 to TRBJ2-5; 10 bases match TRBD2. The CDR3 loop spans 11 amino acids. The junction had 4 bases not matched to a gene; V was cut back by 7 bases and J by 8 bases. Germline values: CDR1 DFQATT, CDR2 SNEGSKA (reference sequence). The CDR3 loop reads CSGSGGDTQYF. CDR3 in DNA: TGCAGTGGGAGCGGGGGGGACACCCAGTACTTC.

The chain couples TRBV7-9 to TRBJ2-7, with TRBD1 matching 10 bases. The CDR3 spans 16 residues. The J segment lost 0 bases and the V segment lost 0 bases, leaving 2 bases of the junction unmatched. CDR1 is SEHNR, CDR2 FQNEAQ, per germline (reference sequence). This CDR3 is CASSLAGQGVSYEQYF. The CDR3 DNA reads as TGTGCCAGCAGCTTAGCTGGACAGGGGGTCTCCTACGAGCAGTACTTC.

The J gene is TRBJ1-6, the V gene TRBV27, with a possible D match to TRBD1 (6 bases). Trimming shortened V by 6 bases and J by 5 bases, and 20 bases separated the two germline ends. The CDR3 sequence is 17 residues long. CDR1 and CDR2 (germline): MNHEY, SMNVEV (reference sequence). In nucleotides, the CDR3 is TGTGCCAGCAGGTGGGCAGGGGTAACCATCGATAATTCACCCCTCCACTTT. Residues: CASRWAGVTIDNSPLHF.

This chain joins TRBV27 and TRBJ1-5; a weak D match, TRBD1 (6 bases). V was pared by 3 bases and J by 4 bases, with 10 bases between. Germline CDR1 and CDR2: MNHEY and SMNVEV (reference sequence). The CDR3 extends over 14 amino acids. Written as DNA, the CDR3 is TGTGCCAGCAGTTTTGCAGGGGTGAATCAGCCCCAGCATTTT. Translation gives CASSFAGVNQPQHF.

The chain combines TRBV5-1 with TRBJ2-1, with 13 bases aligning to TRBD2. Per the germline V gene, CDR1 is SGHRS and CDR2 is YFSETQ. This CDR3 comprises 18 residues. Trimming removed 3 bases from V and 6 bases from J; junction bases left unmatched: 12. The CDR3 region is CASSSGTSGKIIPNEQFF. The DNA for the CDR3 is TGCGCCAGCAGCTCCGGGACTAGCGGGAAAATCATCCCCAATGAGCAGTTCTTC. Full variable domain (missing parts from reference TRBV5-1 and TRBJ2-1): KAGVTQTPRYLIKTRGQQVTLSCSPISGHRSVSWYQQTPGQGLQFLFEYFSETQRNKGNFPGRFSGRQFSNSRSEMNVSTLELGDSALYLCASSSGTSGKIIPNEQFFGPGTRLTVL.

This chain's CDR3 is CASSSLQGLEAFF. The CDR3 nucleotides are TGTGCCAGCAGTTCTCTACAGGGATTAGAAGCTTTCTTT. This rearrangement joins TRBV12-3 or TRBV12-4 to TRBJ1-1, with TRBD1 as a possible D gene (6 bases). V lost 4 bases and J 8 bases, leaving 14 bases between the germline ends. The CDR3 length is 13 residues.

V and J are TRBV11-2 and TRBJ2-5; D ambiguous. The CDR3 has 14 residues. CDR1 is SGHAT, CDR2 FQNNGV, per germline. Trimming removed 5 bases at V and 0 bases at J, with 10 bases between. CDR3 region: CASSAQVYQETQYF. The CDR3 nucleotides read TGTGCCAGCAGCGCCCAGGTGTACCAAGAGACCCAGTACTTC.

V is TRBV4-1 and J is TRBJ2-7, with 9 bases that match TRBD2. The germline V gene encodes CDR1 MGHRA and CDR2 YSYEKL. The CDR3 totals 17 residues. Losses at the gene ends were 4 bases for V and 5 bases for J; bases not matched to a gene: 15. The CDR3 region is CASSPLAWGSGSHEQYF. Written as DNA, the CDR3 is TGCGCCAGCAGCCCCCTGGCGTGGGGTAGCGGGAGCCACGAGCAGTACTTC.

This clone was seen a few times. The rearrangement uses TRBV19 and TRBJ1-2; tentative D call: TRBD1 (6 bases). V lost 4 bases and J lost 6, with 15 bases in between. The CDR3 runs 14 residues. CDR1 and CDR2 from the germline V gene are LNHDA and SQIVND (reference sequence). For the CDR3, the DNA is TGTGCCAGTAGTAAGCTACAGGGATCTCATGGCTACACCTTC. Encoded protein: CASSKLQGSHGYTF.

CDR3 DNA: TGTGCCAGCAGGACGCTAGCGGGAGTCTCCTACAATGAGCAGTTCTTC. Protein sequence: CASRTLAGVSYNEQFF. The chain joins TRBV27 to TRBJ2-1, with TRBD2 matching 10 bases. J was trimmed by 0 bases and V by 6 bases; bases with no gene match: 5. This CDR3 comprises 16 residues. Germline CDR1 MNHEY, CDR2 SMNVEV (reference sequence).

Turning to this clone: The junction and the germline gene differ at one end; a read error may be behind it. The gene calls are TRBV7-2 and TRBJ2-7; weak D call: TRBD2 (6 bases). The CDR3 covers 12 residues. Germline V gene lookup returns CDR1 SGHTA and CDR2 FQGNSA. CDR3 residues: CASSLGEAAVHF. The CDR3 coding sequence is TGTGCCAGCAGCTTAGGGGAGGCTGCCGTACACTTC.

The rearrangement joins TRBV7-2 to TRBJ2-7, with 8 bases fitting TRBD1. Germline assignment: CDR1 SGHTA and CDR2 FQGNSA. The CDR3 contains 13 residues. Trimming took 4 bases from V and 7 from J; bases not matched to a gene: 6. The CDR3: CASSSDRGGEQYF. The DNA for the CDR3 is TGTGCCAGCAGCTCCGACAGGGGTGGGGAGCAGTACTTC.

The CDR3 DNA reads as TGTGCCAGCAGCGCCCTACGGGGCACAGATACGCAGTATTTT. It codes for CASSALRGTDTQYF. The rearrangement uses TRBV9 and TRBJ2-3; no firm D call. CDR3 length equals 14 residues. Trimming shortened V by 3 bases and J by 1 base, and 9 bases separated the two germline ends. CDR1 and CDR2 from the germline V gene are SGDLS and YYNGEE.

This chain joins TRBV5-8 and TRBJ1-2; 9 bases are shared with TRBD1. Germline V gives CDR1 SGHTS, CDR2 YDEGEE. With 4 bases clipped from V and 4 bases from J, the junction kept 8 bases outside the gene matches. The CDR3 is 15 residues long. The CDR3: CASSMGQGIGYGYTF. CDR3 bases: TGTGCCAGCAGCATGGGACAGGGCATCGGCTATGGCTACACCTTC.

CDR3 protein: CATTEQTPGETQYF. CDR3 in DNA: TGTGCCACTACGGAACAGACGCCGGGGGAGACCCAGTACTTC. The rearrangement links TRBV2 to TRBJ2-5; tentative D call: TRBD2 (5 bases). The CDR3 is made up of 14 amino acids. V was clipped by 10 bases and J by 5 bases, with 20 bases between them. The germline V gene encodes CDR1 SNHLY and CDR2 FYNNEI.

This clone qualifies as medium-sized. This chain links TRBV5-5 with TRBJ2-7, with D perhaps TRBD2 (5 bases). The V end lost 4 bases, the J end lost 0 bases, and 17 bases lay between the germline ends. The germline gives CDR1 SGHKS, CDR2 YYEKEE (reference sequence). There are 16 residues in the CDR3. As DNA, the CDR3 is TGTGCCAGCAGCCTACTCGGCGGGTCCATCTCCTACGAGCAGTACTTC. Its protein is CASSLLGGSISYEQYF.

The chain links TRBV9 to TRBJ2-3; D is unresolved. The V end was cut by 3 bases, the J end by 0 bases, with 11 bases between. CDR1 is SGDLS, CDR2 YYNGEE, per germline. The CDR3 sequence is 15 residues long. As DNA, the CDR3 is TGTGCCAGCAGCGCAAGTCAGTCTAGCACAGATACGCAGTATTTT. Translated, it gives CASSASQSSTDTQYF.

This clone has just one count. The gene calls are TRBV19 and TRBJ2-1, with 8 nucleotides matching TRBD2. The J segment lost 7 bases and the V segment lost 10 bases, leaving 12 bases of the junction unmatched. The CDR3 totals 14 residues. Per the germline V gene, CDR1 is LNHDA and CDR2 is SQIVND (reference sequence). The chain's CDR3 is CATFRAGGRNEQFF. CDR3 DNA: TGTGCCACCTTTCGGGCGGGAGGACGAAATGAGCAGTTCTTC.

V usage is TRBV5-1 and J usage is TRBJ1-4; D possibly corresponds to TRBD1 (6 bases). The length of the CDR3 is 17 residues. V was clipped by 4 bases and J by 0 bases, with 16 bases between them. Germline V gene lookup returns CDR1 SGHRS and CDR2 YFSETQ. The CDR3 region is CASSVRGGGTTNEKLFF. The CDR3 DNA reads as TGCGCCAGCAGCGTCAGGGGAGGGGGGACAACTAATGAAAAACTGTTTTTT. The variable domain in full, with the rest retrieved from reference TRBV5-1 and TRBJ1-4, is KAGVTQTPRYLIKTRGQQVTLSCSPISGHRSVSWYQQTPGQGLQFLFEYFSETQRNKGNFPGRFSGRQFSNSRSEMNVSTLELGDSALYLCASSVRGGGTTNEKLFFGSGTQLSVL.

J is TRBJ2-7 and V is TRBV10-3; 7 bases line up with TRBD1. Germline V gene lookup returns CDR1 ENHRY and CDR2 SYGVKD. CDR3 length equals 15 residues. V shed 6 bases and J 7 bases; nucleotides not matched to a gene: 15. CDR3 sequence reads: CAISIRQGGVSEQYF. CDR3 DNA sequence: TGTGCCATCAGCATTCGACAGGGTGGGGTTTCGGAGCAGTACTTC.

V usage is TRBV18 and J usage is TRBJ1-1; D remains ambiguous. CDR3 length equals 13 residues. V shed 6 bases and J shed 3 bases, with 11 bases lying between them. Per germline, CDR1 KGHSH and CDR2 LQKENI. The CDR3 reads CASSQTADTEAFF. In DNA form, the CDR3 reads TGTGCCAGCTCCCAGACGGCGGACACTGAAGCTTTCTTT.